The rows below give T cell receptor beta chains drawn from one sample of a study of T cell responses to AZD1222 COVID-19 vaccine. Only in-frame clones appear in the TCRdb table, and some are missing; sequencing was by immunoSEQ multiplex PCR. The table shows roughly 100,000 clones, with more than 75% occurring only once. The source material was peripheral blood, sampled 28 days after the second dose of the MenACWY control vaccine. The receptor source for this set is an adult who received the MenACWY meningococcal vaccine as a control. Both conserved end residues are part of each CDR3. Fields, in order: J gene, D gene, clone size, V gene, CDR3 DNA, CDR3 protein. The D gene is left open where the match is weak. Clone sizes are given selectively: once, few, many, or a class where the clone is expanded.

j_gene: TRBJ2-7
d_gene: -
abundance: -
v_gene: TRBV3-1/TRBV3-2
CDR3nt: TGTGCCAGCAGCCAAGATCTTTGGGACTACGAGCAGTACTTC
CDR3aa: CASSQDLWDYEQYF

j_gene: TRBJ1-6
d_gene: -
abundance: -
v_gene: TRBV30
CDR3nt: TGTGCCGCCTCCAGTGGGGACTATAATTCACCCCTCCACTTT
CDR3aa: CAASSGDYNSPLHF

j_gene: TRBJ2-1
d_gene: TRBD2
abundance: -
v_gene: TRBV19
CDR3nt: TGTGCCAGTATCCCCAGCGGGGGGCCCTACAATGAGCAGTTCTTC
CDR3aa: CASIPSGGPYNEQFF

j_gene: TRBJ1-2
d_gene: -
abundance: -
v_gene: TRBV5-1
CDR3nt: TGCGCCAGCAGCTCCTTTTCCGGGGGGGCCGTGGGCTACACCTTC
CDR3aa: CASSSFSGGAVGYTF

j_gene: TRBJ1-2
d_gene: -
abundance: -
v_gene: TRBV18
CDR3nt: TGTGCCAGCTCACCCGAAGGACGGGGTGGCGTTGGTGATGGCTACACCTTC
CDR3aa: CASSPEGRGGVGDGYTF

j_gene: TRBJ2-7
d_gene: -
abundance: -
v_gene: TRBV5-1
CDR3nt: TGCGCCAGCAGCTTGGGGGGGGACCCTTCGACCTACGAGCAGTACTTC
CDR3aa: CASSLGGDPSTYEQYF

j_gene: TRBJ2-3
d_gene: -
abundance: -
v_gene: TRBV4-1
CDR3nt: TGCGCCAGCAGCAATGGCGGGGGCCTCACAGATACGCAGTATTTT
CDR3aa: CASSNGGGLTDTQYF

j_gene: TRBJ1-1
d_gene: -
abundance: -
v_gene: TRBV28
CDR3nt: TGTGCCAGCAGTTTCCACAGGTCGAACACTGAAGCTTTCTTT
CDR3aa: CASSFHRSNTEAFF

j_gene: TRBJ1-5
d_gene: -
abundance: -
v_gene: TRBV6-5
CDR3nt: TGTGCCAGCAGTCTACTGACAGAGCCCCAGCATTTT
CDR3aa: CASSLLTEPQHF

j_gene: TRBJ1-5
d_gene: -
abundance: once
v_gene: TRBV4-3
CDR3nt: TGCGCCAGCAGCCAAGCGGTAGGGGGCAATCAGCCCCAGCATTTT
CDR3aa: CASSQAVGGNQPQHF

j_gene: TRBJ2-7
d_gene: -
abundance: -
v_gene: TRBV5-1
CDR3nt: TGCGCCAGCAGCGCCCAGGGACTGTGGTACTTC
CDR3aa: CASSAQGLWYF

j_gene: TRBJ2-1
d_gene: TRBD2
abundance: -
v_gene: TRBV19
CDR3nt: TGTGCCAGTAGTATCACTAGCGGGGGAGGTTACAATGAGCAGTTCTTC
CDR3aa: CASSITSGGGYNEQFF

j_gene: TRBJ1-6
d_gene: -
abundance: -
v_gene: TRBV5-5
CDR3nt: TGTGCCAGCAGCTTCGGACTCACGAGGTCCTATAATTCACCCCTCCACTTT
CDR3aa: CASSFGLTRSYNSPLHF

j_gene: TRBJ1-5
d_gene: -
abundance: -
v_gene: TRBV27
CDR3nt: TGTGCCAGCAGTTCTTCTTACAGAAATCAGCCCCAGCATTTT
CDR3aa: CASSSSYRNQPQHF

j_gene: TRBJ1-2
d_gene: TRBD1
abundance: -
v_gene: TRBV27
CDR3nt: TGTGCCAGCAGTTTTGGGGACAGGGTTAGCTACACCTTC
CDR3aa: CASSFGDRVSYTF

j_gene: TRBJ2-7
d_gene: -
abundance: -
v_gene: TRBV19
CDR3nt: TGTGCCAGTAGTTCCTATTTCAGCTCCTACGAGCAGTACTTC
CDR3aa: CASSSYFSSYEQYF

j_gene: TRBJ2-5
d_gene: TRBD2
abundance: -
v_gene: TRBV28
CDR3nt: TGTGCCAGCAGTATGACTAGCGCCGAGACCCAGTACTTC
CDR3aa: CASSMTSAETQYF

j_gene: TRBJ2-5
d_gene: TRBD2
abundance: few
v_gene: TRBV28
CDR3nt: TGTGCCAGCAGTACGAGACTAGCGGGGGGGACCCAGTACTTC
CDR3aa: CASSTRLAGGTQYF

j_gene: TRBJ1-5
d_gene: TRBD1
abundance: -
v_gene: TRBV4-1
CDR3nt: TGCGCCAGCAGCCAGGGGACAGGGGGCTGGGGTCAGCCCCAGCATTTT
CDR3aa: CASSQGTGGWGQPQHF

j_gene: TRBJ2-3
d_gene: -
abundance: -
v_gene: TRBV3-1/TRBV3-2
CDR3nt: TGTGCCAGCAGCCAAGCGGATACGCAGTATTTT
CDR3aa: CASSQADTQYF

j_gene: TRBJ2-5
d_gene: -
abundance: -
v_gene: TRBV7-2
CDR3nt: TGTGCCAGCAGCCGCCAGGGGGGAGAGACCCAGTACTTC
CDR3aa: CASSRQGGETQYF

j_gene: TRBJ1-4
d_gene: TRBD1
abundance: -
v_gene: TRBV4-3
CDR3nt: TGCGCCAGCAGCCAAGAAAGTAGGGGGCAGGGGAATGAAAAACTGTTTTTT
CDR3aa: CASSQESRGQGNEKLFF

j_gene: TRBJ1-6
d_gene: TRBD1
abundance: -
v_gene: TRBV4-3
CDR3nt: TGCGCCAGCAGCCAAGAGGAGGGACAGGGGAGTTCACCCCTCCACTTT
CDR3aa: CASSQEEGQGSSPLHF

j_gene: TRBJ1-5
d_gene: TRBD1
abundance: -
v_gene: TRBV2
CDR3nt: TGTGCCAGCAGGGGAGACGACAGGGCTCAGCCCCAGCATTTT
CDR3aa: CASRGDDRAQPQHF

j_gene: TRBJ2-3
d_gene: TRBD1
abundance: -
v_gene: TRBV29-1
CDR3nt: TGCAGCGTTGAAGGGGACAGCTCAGATACGCAGTATTTT
CDR3aa: CSVEGDSSDTQYF

j_gene: TRBJ2-2
d_gene: -
abundance: once
v_gene: TRBV10-2
CDR3nt: TGCGCCAGCAGTGATGTCAGGGACTTCTCGAACACCGGGGAGCTGTTTTTT
CDR3aa: CASSDVRDFSNTGELFF

j_gene: TRBJ2-1
d_gene: -
abundance: -
v_gene: TRBV4-3
CDR3nt: TGCGCCAGCAGCCCGAGCGTCTCCTACAATGAGCAGTTCTTC
CDR3aa: CASSPSVSYNEQFF

j_gene: TRBJ2-4
d_gene: -
abundance: -
v_gene: TRBV5-1
CDR3nt: TGCGCCAGCAGCTTGGCCCAGTCGGGGAGAGCCAAAAACATTCAGTACTTC
CDR3aa: CASSLAQSGRAKNIQYF

j_gene: TRBJ1-1
d_gene: -
abundance: -
v_gene: TRBV7-9
CDR3nt: TGTGCCAGCAGTAGCAGGGCGGCCACTGAAGCTTTCTTT
CDR3aa: CASSSRAATEAFF

j_gene: TRBJ1-5
d_gene: -
abundance: once
v_gene: TRBV6-2/TRBV6-3
CDR3nt: TGTGCCAGCAGTTCCCGCTTCTCGGGACAAGCCAATCAGCCCCAGCATTTT
CDR3aa: CASSSRFSGQANQPQHF

j_gene: TRBJ2-7
d_gene: TRBD1
abundance: -
v_gene: TRBV7-2
CDR3nt: TGTGCCAGCAGCTCACTTCTGAATAGGGACAGGCCCTACGAGCAGTACTTC
CDR3aa: CASSSLLNRDRPYEQYF

j_gene: TRBJ2-5
d_gene: TRBD2
abundance: -
v_gene: TRBV5-1
CDR3nt: TGCGCCAGCAGCAACCCTAGCGGGGGCCAAGAGACCCAGTACTTC
CDR3aa: CASSNPSGGQETQYF

j_gene: TRBJ1-1
d_gene: TRBD1
abundance: once
v_gene: TRBV5-1
CDR3nt: TGCGCCAGCAGCGGGACAGGGGACACTGAAGCTTTCTTT
CDR3aa: CASSGTGDTEAFF

j_gene: TRBJ1-1
d_gene: -
abundance: -
v_gene: TRBV4-1
CDR3nt: TGCGCCAGCAGTCTCATTGGGACTGAAGCTTTCTTT
CDR3aa: CASSLIGTEAFF

j_gene: TRBJ1-2
d_gene: -
abundance: -
v_gene: TRBV4-2
CDR3nt: TGTGCCAGCAGCCTCCAGACGGGAACTGTAGGACGGGGCTACACCTTC
CDR3aa: CASSLQTGTVGRGYTF

j_gene: TRBJ1-5
d_gene: -
abundance: -
v_gene: TRBV18
CDR3nt: TGTGCCAGCTCACCATCGAGGTATAGCAATCAGCCCCAGCATTTT
CDR3aa: CASSPSRYSNQPQHF

j_gene: TRBJ2-2
d_gene: -
abundance: -
v_gene: TRBV2
CDR3nt: TGTGCCAGCAGTGAATGGGGACCAAACTTGGGGGAGCTGTTTTTT
CDR3aa: CASSEWGPNLGELFF

j_gene: TRBJ2-7
d_gene: -
abundance: -
v_gene: TRBV15
CDR3nt: TGTGCCACCAGCAGACAAAGGTGGGGCAGCTCCTACGAGCAGTACTTC
CDR3aa: CATSRQRWGSSYEQYF

j_gene: TRBJ2-3
d_gene: -
abundance: few
v_gene: TRBV19
CDR3nt: TGTGCCAGTAGTCGACAGCCAAGGTCCACAGATACGCAGTATTTT
CDR3aa: CASSRQPRSTDTQYF

j_gene: TRBJ1-1
d_gene: -
abundance: -
v_gene: TRBV28
CDR3nt: TGTGCCAGCAGTAGCAGGGGTCGATCGAACACTGAAGCTTTCTTT
CDR3aa: CASSSRGRSNTEAFF

j_gene: TRBJ2-1
d_gene: TRBD1
abundance: -
v_gene: TRBV6-5
CDR3nt: TGTGCCAGCAGCTTGGACAGGGGTTATTACAATGAGCAGTTCTTC
CDR3aa: CASSLDRGYYNEQFF

j_gene: TRBJ2-7
d_gene: TRBD1
abundance: -
v_gene: TRBV5-1
CDR3nt: TGCGCCAGCAGCTCTACAGGGGACTCCTACGAGCAGTACTTC
CDR3aa: CASSSTGDSYEQYF

j_gene: TRBJ1-1
d_gene: -
abundance: -
v_gene: TRBV6-5
CDR3nt: TGTGCCAGCAGTTACTCGGTGGGGGGCACTGAAGCTTTCTTT
CDR3aa: CASSYSVGGTEAFF

j_gene: TRBJ2-7
d_gene: TRBD1
abundance: -
v_gene: TRBV28
CDR3nt: TGTGCCAGCACACCCGGGACAGCCTACGAGCAGTACTTC
CDR3aa: CASTPGTAYEQYF

j_gene: TRBJ2-2
d_gene: -
abundance: -
v_gene: TRBV19
CDR3nt: TGTGCCAGTAGTATTATTGACTTATCCGATGCACCCGGGGAGCTGTTTTTT
CDR3aa: CASSIIDLSDAPGELFF

j_gene: TRBJ2-1
d_gene: -
abundance: -
v_gene: TRBV5-1
CDR3nt: TGCGCCAGCAGCTTGGCTCCTTCCAGGGACACTGAGCAGTTCTTC
CDR3aa: CASSLAPSRDTEQFF

j_gene: TRBJ1-4
d_gene: -
abundance: -
v_gene: TRBV15
CDR3nt: TGTGCCACCAGCAGAGCCCGGCAGGGGGAAAAACTGTTTTTT
CDR3aa: CATSRARQGEKLFF

j_gene: TRBJ1-5
d_gene: -
abundance: -
v_gene: TRBV5-5
CDR3nt: TGTGCCAGCAGCTTGTTGTTGTGGGGAAGGGGACAGCCCCAGCATTTT
CDR3aa: CASSLLLWGRGQPQHF

j_gene: TRBJ2-7
d_gene: -
abundance: few
v_gene: TRBV7-2
CDR3nt: TGTGCCAGCAGCTTAGACCAATTCGGGACGGGACTGGGCGAGCAGTACTTC
CDR3aa: CASSLDQFGTGLGEQYF

j_gene: TRBJ2-2
d_gene: -
abundance: -
v_gene: TRBV7-3
CDR3nt: TGTGCCAGCAGACAGGAGCCGAACACCGGGGAGCTGTTTTTT
CDR3aa: CASRQEPNTGELFF

j_gene: TRBJ1-1
d_gene: TRBD1
abundance: -
v_gene: TRBV5-1
CDR3nt: TGCGCCAGCAGCCCTCAGACAGGGATGACTGAAGCTTTCTTT
CDR3aa: CASSPQTGMTEAFF

j_gene: TRBJ2-5
d_gene: -
abundance: -
v_gene: TRBV6-1
CDR3nt: TGTGCCAGCAGTGAACTTCTGGAGACCCAGTACTTC
CDR3aa: CASSELLETQYF